This entry lists 16 T cell receptor beta chains sequenced from one sample in a study of T-cell reconstitution after alpha-beta-depleted transplantation in children (dated by TCRdb to 2015 to 2016). The method was PCR. The sequencer was an Illumina HiSeq 2500. TCR library preparation used molecular barcoding, with unique molecular identifiers applied to normalize quantification of the TCRbeta repertoire. The raw public reads went through TCRdb reprocessing: fastp at Q25, MiXCR clone calling, in-frame beta chains kept. All rows with the same CDR3 protein become a single entry with the most common DNA and genes. The table for this sample lists around 420,000 distinct CDR3 sequences; about 16% of them were counted only once. The ten largest clonotypes hold approximately 28% of the sample. The label giving this sample's treatment or condition can be read as: allogeneic hematopoietic cell transplantation with graft depleted of TCRalphabeta T cells and CD19 B cells.

The sequencing used PBMCs, mostly from graft donor cells, collected 360 days after TCRalphabeta/CD19-depleted stem cell transplant. The receptors come from a boy under two years old who had a stem cell transplant for Wiskott-Aldrich syndrome, so the T cells may come from the graft donor.

The gene calls are TRBV24-1 and TRBJ2-3; possible D gene TRBD2, 5 bases. Trimming removed 8 bases at V and 0 bases at J, with 11 bases between. The CDR3 has 14 amino acids. The germline V gene has CDR1 KGHDR and CDR2 SFDVKD. The CDR3 coding sequence is TGTGCCACCAAAAGCGGACGTAGCACAGATACGCAGTATTTT. It specifies CATKSGRSTDTQYF.

This chain links TRBV4-3 with TRBJ2-5, with TRBD1 as a possible D gene (5 bases). V lost 1 base to trimming and J lost 7 bases, with 10 bases between them. The CDR3 is 13 residues long. Looked up from germline, CDR1 is LGHNA and CDR2 is YSLEER. The CDR3 reads CASSQAPRGTQYF. CDR3 bases: TGCGCCAGCAGCCAAGCCCCAAGGGGGACCCAGTACTTC.

This clonotype was recorded only once. V usage is TRBV12-3 or TRBV12-4 and J usage is TRBJ1-2; the D gene is possibly TRBD1 (5 bases). The CDR3 is made up of 14 amino acids. V was pared by 2 bases and J by 7 bases, with 14 bases between. The CDR3, as DNA: TGTGCCAGCAGTTTAAATCTGGGGCTAGGTGGCTACACCTTC. It translates to CASSLNLGLGGYTF.

The chain is built from TRBV5-1 and TRBJ1-2; tentatively, D is TRBD1 (5 bases). The CDR3 has 13 amino acids. Germline loops: CDR1 SGHRS, CDR2 YFSETQ. Between the trimmed V and J ends, which lost 4 bases and 4 bases, there was a span of 11 bases. The CDR3 nucleotides read TGCGCCAGCAGCGTACAGGAGGGCTATGGCTACACCTTC. It codes for CASSVQEGYGYTF.

This clonotype appeared a few times. The CDR3 nucleotides read TGTGCCAGCAGTTTAAGCACCCCTGGTTACGAGCAGTACTTC. Translating gives CASSLSTPGYEQYF. The gene calls are TRBV12-3 or TRBV12-4 and TRBJ2-7; D unclear. The CDR3 has 14 amino acids. V lost 2 bases to trimming and J lost 4 bases, with 12 bases between them.

This clonotype has just a few counts. The rearrangement uses TRBV5-1 and TRBJ2-1; D gene uncertain. CDR3 length: 15 residues. Germline V gives CDR1 SGHRS, CDR2 YFSETQ. Trimming pared 0 bases from V and 6 bases from J, leaving 13 bases between. The CDR3 reads CASSLVGEEINEQFF. CDR3 DNA: TGCGCCAGCAGCTTGGTCGGAGAGGAAATCAATGAGCAGTTCTTC.

CDR3 sequence reads: CATSRDGEGTAKNIQYF. DNA of the CDR3: TGTGCCACCAGCAGAGATGGGGAGGGGACGGCCAAAAACATTCAGTACTTC. The chain couples TRBV15 to TRBJ2-4; 7 nucleotides align to TRBD2. V lost 0 bases and J lost 1; bases outside the gene matches: 6. This CDR3 has 17 residues. Germline lookup yields CDR1 LNHNV and CDR2 YYDKDF (reference sequence).

The chain couples TRBV6-2 or TRBV6-3 to TRBJ2-7; 8 nucleotides align to TRBD1. After removal of 5 bases from V and 3 bases from J, the junction contained 12 bases not matched to a gene. CDR1 MNHEY and CDR2 SVGEGT come from the germline V gene. The CDR3 has 16 amino acids. This CDR3 is CASSTVRDRPLYEQYF. The CDR3 region has the DNA TGTGCCAGCAGTACCGTCCGGGACAGGCCCCTCTACGAGCAGTACTTC.

V is TRBV12-3 or TRBV12-4 and J is TRBJ2-5; 10 positions match TRBD1. The CDR3 covers 14 residues. Losses at the gene ends were 6 bases for V and 7 bases for J; bases not matched to a gene: 8. CDR3 region: CASSQTGGRGTQYF. The CDR3 DNA reads as TGTGCCAGCAGCCAGACAGGGGGCCGGGGGACCCAGTACTTC.

DNA for the CDR3: TGCGCCAGCAGCCAAGAATATCCTCCTAGCGGGAGGGCCCTCTACGAGCAGTACTTC. This codes for CASSQEYPPSGRALYEQYF. This chain joins TRBV4-3 and TRBJ2-7, with 12 nucleotides matching TRBD2. Trimming at V came to 0 bases and at J to 3 bases, leaving 12 bases not matched to a gene. This CDR3 contains 19 residues. From germline, CDR1 is LGHNA and CDR2 YSLEER.

This clonotype came up a few times. The chain combines TRBV5-1 with TRBJ2-7; no firm D call. Germline assignment: CDR1 SGHRS and CDR2 YFSETQ. CDR3 length: 14 residues. V lost 7 bases and J lost 0, with 14 bases in between. This chain's CDR3 is CASGAGLDSYEQYF. Written as DNA, the CDR3 is TGCGCCAGCGGCGCCGGCCTAGACTCCTACGAGCAGTACTTC.

The chain carries TRBV2 and TRBJ1-6; a possible D gene is TRBD1 (6 bases). V was clipped by 4 bases and J by 7 bases, with 14 bases between them. The germline V gene has CDR1 SNHLY and CDR2 FYNNEI. The CDR3 contains 15 residues. The CDR3: CASSVQGGDNSPLHF. The CDR3 DNA follows: TGTGCCAGCAGTGTACAGGGTGGCGACAATTCACCCCTCCACTTT.

Note on this clonotype: Germline is not matched at one junction end, which may reflect a read error. The chain joins TRBV12-3 or TRBV12-4 to TRBJ2-1, with 7 bases aligning to TRBD2. This CDR3 is built from 17 residues. As DNA, the CDR3 is TGTGCCTGCAGTTTAATGGGAGGGACTATAGGTCCCAATGAGCAGTTCTTC. Its translation is CACSLMGGTIGPNEQFF.

The chain recombines TRBV5-1 with TRBJ2-1; perhaps D is TRBD1 or TRBD2 (7 bases each). The CDR3 length is 16 residues. Germline-derived CDR1 and CDR2 are SGHRS and YFSETQ. CDR3 protein: CASRAGGSHRGNEQFF. The DNA of the CDR3 is TGCGCTTCCCGAGCGGGCGGGAGCCACAGGGGCAATGAGCAGTTCTTC. Combining the CDR3 with reference TRBV5-1 and TRBJ2-1 gives the whole variable domain KAGVTQTPRYLIKTRGQQVTLSCSPISGHRSVSWYQQTPGQGLQFLFEYFSETQRNKGNFPGRFSGRQFSNSRSEMNVSTLELGDSALYLCASRAGGSHRGNEQFFGPGTRLTVL.

This clonotype was observed a handful of times. The rearrangement joins TRBV25-1 to TRBJ2-2; TRBD1 matches 8 bases. Per the germline V gene, CDR1 is MGHDK and CDR2 is SYGVNS. This CDR3 comprises 15 residues. J gave up 4 bases and V 8 bases, and 9 bases lay outside the gene matches. CDR3 loop: CASELQGAGTGELFF. CDR3 DNA sequence: TGTGCCAGCGAACTCCAGGGGGCGGGCACCGGGGAGCTGTTTTTT.

This clonotype was seen only a few times. The V gene is TRBV7-2, the J gene TRBJ2-7; perhaps TRBD1 as D (6 bases). Looked up from germline, CDR1 is SGHTA and CDR2 is FQGNSA. The CDR3 length is 14 residues. Trimming shortened V by 3 bases and J by 0 bases, and 9 bases separated the two germline ends. The CDR3 bases are TGTGCCAGCAGCTTGGCAGGGGACTCCTACGAGCAGTACTTC. Its protein product is CASSLAGDSYEQYF.